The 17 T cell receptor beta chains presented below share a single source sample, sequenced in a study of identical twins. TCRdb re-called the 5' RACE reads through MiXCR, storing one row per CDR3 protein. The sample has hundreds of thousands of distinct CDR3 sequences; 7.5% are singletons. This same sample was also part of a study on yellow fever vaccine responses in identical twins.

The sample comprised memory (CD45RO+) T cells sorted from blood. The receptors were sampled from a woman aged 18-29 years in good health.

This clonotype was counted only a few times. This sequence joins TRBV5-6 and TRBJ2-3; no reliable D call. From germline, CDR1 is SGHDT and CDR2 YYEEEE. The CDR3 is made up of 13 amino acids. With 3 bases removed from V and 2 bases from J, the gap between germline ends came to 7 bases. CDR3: CASSSTHTDTQYF. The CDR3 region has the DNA TGTGCCAGCAGCTCTACGCACACAGATACGCAGTATTTT.

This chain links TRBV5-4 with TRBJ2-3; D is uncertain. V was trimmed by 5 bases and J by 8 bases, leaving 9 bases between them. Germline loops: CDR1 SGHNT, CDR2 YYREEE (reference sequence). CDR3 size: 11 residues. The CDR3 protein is CASSNASTQYF. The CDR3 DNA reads TGTGCCAGCAGTAACGCTAGTACGCAGTATTTT.

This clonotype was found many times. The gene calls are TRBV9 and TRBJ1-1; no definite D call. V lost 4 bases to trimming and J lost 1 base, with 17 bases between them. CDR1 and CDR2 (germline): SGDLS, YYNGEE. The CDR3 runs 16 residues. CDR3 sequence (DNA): TGTGCCAGCAGCCTACGTCCAAACGGTGAGAACACTGAAGCTTTCTTT. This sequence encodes CASSLRPNGENTEAFF.

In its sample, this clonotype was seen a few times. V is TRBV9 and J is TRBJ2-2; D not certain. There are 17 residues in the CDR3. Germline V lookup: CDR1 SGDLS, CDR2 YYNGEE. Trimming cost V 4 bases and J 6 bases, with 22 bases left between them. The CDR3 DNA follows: TGTGCCAGCAGCTTTTCAACCGGCGGAGCTTTGGCCGGGGAGCTGTTTTTT. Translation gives CASSFSTGGALAGELFF.

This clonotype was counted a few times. CDR3 coding DNA: TGTGCCAGCAGTTTCTCTAGCGGGGGGCCAAATGAGCAGTTCTTC. Amino acid sequence: CASSFSSGGPNEQFF. The rearrangement uses TRBV12-3 or TRBV12-4 and TRBJ2-1, with 11 bases fitting TRBD2. V gave up 3 bases and J gave up 7 bases; unmatched junction bases: 5. The CDR3 extends over 15 amino acids.

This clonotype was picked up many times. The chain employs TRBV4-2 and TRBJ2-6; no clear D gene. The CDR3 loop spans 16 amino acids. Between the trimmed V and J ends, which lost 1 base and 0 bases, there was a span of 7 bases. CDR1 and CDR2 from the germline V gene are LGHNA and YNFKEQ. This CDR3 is CASSQGESSGANVLTF. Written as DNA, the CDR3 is TGTGCCAGCAGCCAAGGAGAGAGCTCTGGGGCCAACGTCCTGACTTTC.

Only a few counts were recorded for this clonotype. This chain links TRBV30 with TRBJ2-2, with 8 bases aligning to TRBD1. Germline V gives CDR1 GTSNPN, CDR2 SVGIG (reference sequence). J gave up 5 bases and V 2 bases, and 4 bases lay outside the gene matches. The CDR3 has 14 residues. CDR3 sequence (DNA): TGTGCCTGGAGTACAAACAGGGGGACCGGGGAGCTGTTTTTT. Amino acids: CAWSTNRGTGELFF.

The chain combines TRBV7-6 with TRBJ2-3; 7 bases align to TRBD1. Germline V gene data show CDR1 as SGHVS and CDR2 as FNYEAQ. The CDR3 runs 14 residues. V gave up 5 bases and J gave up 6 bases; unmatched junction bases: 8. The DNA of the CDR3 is TGTGCCAGCAGCCCCGACAGGGTGGGGGATACGCAGTATTTT. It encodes CASSPDRVGDTQYF.

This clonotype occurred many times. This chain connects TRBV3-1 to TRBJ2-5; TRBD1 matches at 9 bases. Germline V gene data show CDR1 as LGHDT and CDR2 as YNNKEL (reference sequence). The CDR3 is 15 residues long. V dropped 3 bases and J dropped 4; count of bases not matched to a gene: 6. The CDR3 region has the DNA TGTGCCAGCAGCCACGGGGACAGGGAGGGAGAGACCCAGTACTTC. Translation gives CASSHGDREGETQYF.

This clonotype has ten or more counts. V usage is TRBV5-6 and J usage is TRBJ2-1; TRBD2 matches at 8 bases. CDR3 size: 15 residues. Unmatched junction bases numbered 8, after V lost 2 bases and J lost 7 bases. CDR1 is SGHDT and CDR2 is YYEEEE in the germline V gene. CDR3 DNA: TGTGCCAGCAGCTTACGGGGGGGCCTAAATAATGAGCAGTTCTTC. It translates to CASSLRGGLNNEQFF.

The CDR3 protein is CASSYSTPSLGGETQYF. The CDR3 nucleotides are TGTGCCAGCAGTTACTCGACACCCTCTCTAGGTGGGGAGACCCAGTACTTC. The V and J genes are TRBV6-5 and TRBJ2-5; no reliable D call. CDR1 and CDR2 (germline): MNHEY, SVGAGI. The CDR3 sequence is 17 residues long. Trimming shortened V by 0 bases and J by 5 bases, and 19 bases separated the two germline ends.

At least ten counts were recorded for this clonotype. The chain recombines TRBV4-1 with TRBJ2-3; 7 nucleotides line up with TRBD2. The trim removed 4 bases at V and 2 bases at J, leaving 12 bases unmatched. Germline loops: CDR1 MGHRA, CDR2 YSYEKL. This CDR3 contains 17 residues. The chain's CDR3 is CASSPGSGGVNTDTQYF. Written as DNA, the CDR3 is TGCGCCAGCAGCCCCGGGTCGGGGGGAGTTAACACAGATACGCAGTATTTT.

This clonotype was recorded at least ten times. Here the CDR3 reads CASSFDLYNEQFF. CDR3 sequence (DNA): TGTGCCAGCAGCTTTGACCTGTACAATGAGCAGTTCTTC. This rearrangement joins TRBV7-2 to TRBJ2-1, with D unclear. The V end lost 3 bases, the J end lost 4 bases, and 7 bases lay between the germline ends. Germline lookup yields CDR1 SGHTA and CDR2 FQGNSA. The CDR3 length is 13 residues.

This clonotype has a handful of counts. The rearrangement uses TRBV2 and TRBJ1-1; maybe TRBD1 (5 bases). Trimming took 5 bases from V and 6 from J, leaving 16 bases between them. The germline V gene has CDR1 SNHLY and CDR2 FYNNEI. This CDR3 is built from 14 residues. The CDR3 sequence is CASSIAGKGAEAFF. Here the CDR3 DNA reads TGTGCCAGCAGTATTGCAGGGAAGGGTGCTGAAGCTTTCTTT. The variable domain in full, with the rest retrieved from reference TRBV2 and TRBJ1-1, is EPEVTQTPSHQVTQMGQEVILRCVPISNHLYFYWYRQILGQKVEFLVSFYNNEISEKSEIFDDQFSVERPDGSNFTLKIRSTKLEDSAMYFCASSIAGKGAEAFFGQGTRLTVV.

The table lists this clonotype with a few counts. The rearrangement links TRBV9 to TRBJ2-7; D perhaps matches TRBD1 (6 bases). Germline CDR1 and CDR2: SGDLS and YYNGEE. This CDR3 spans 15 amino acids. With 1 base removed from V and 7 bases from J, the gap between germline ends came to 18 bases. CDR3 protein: CASSVFQGPSLEQYF. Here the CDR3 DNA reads TGTGCCAGCAGCGTATTTCAGGGGCCGTCCCTGGAGCAGTACTTC.

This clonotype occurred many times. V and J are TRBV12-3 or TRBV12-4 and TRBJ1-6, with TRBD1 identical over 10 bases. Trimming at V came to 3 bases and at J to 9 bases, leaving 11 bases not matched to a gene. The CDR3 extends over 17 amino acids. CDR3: CASSFRTGGLGASPLHF. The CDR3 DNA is TGTGCCAGCAGTTTCAGGACAGGGGGTTTGGGAGCTTCACCCCTCCACTTT.

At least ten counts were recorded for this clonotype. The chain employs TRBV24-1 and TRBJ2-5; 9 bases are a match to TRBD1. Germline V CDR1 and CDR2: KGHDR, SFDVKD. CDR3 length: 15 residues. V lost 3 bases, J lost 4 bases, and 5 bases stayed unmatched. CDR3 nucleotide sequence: TGTGCCACCAGTGATACAGGGGGCGCGGGAGAGACCCAGTACTTC. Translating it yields CATSDTGGAGETQYF.